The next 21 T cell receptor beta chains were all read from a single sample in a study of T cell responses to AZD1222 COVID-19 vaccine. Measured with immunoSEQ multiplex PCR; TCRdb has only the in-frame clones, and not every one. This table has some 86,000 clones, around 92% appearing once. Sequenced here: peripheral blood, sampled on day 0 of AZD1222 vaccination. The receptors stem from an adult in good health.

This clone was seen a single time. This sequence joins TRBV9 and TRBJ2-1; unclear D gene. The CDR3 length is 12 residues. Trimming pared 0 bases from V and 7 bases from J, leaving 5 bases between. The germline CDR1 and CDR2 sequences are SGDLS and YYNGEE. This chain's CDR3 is CASSVGSNEQFF. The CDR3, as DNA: TGTGCCAGCAGCGTAGGGTCGAATGAGCAGTTCTTC.

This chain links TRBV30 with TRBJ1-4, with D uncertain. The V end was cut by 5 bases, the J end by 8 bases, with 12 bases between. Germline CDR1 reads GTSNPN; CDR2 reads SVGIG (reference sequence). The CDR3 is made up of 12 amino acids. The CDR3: CAWDGLEEKLFF. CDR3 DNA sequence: TGTGCCTGGGACGGATTGGAGGAAAAACTGTTTTTT.

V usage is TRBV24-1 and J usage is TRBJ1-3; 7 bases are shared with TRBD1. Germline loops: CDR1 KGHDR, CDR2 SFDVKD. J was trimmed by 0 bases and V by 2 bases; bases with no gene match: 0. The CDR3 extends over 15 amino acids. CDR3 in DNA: TGTGCCACCAGTGATTCAGGGGGCTCTGGAAACACCATATATTTT. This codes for CATSDSGGSGNTIYF.

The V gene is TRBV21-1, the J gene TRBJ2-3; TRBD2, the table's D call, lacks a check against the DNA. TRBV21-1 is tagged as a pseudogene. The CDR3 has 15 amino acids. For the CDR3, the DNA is TGTGCCAGCAGCAAAGGTCCAATACTCACAGATACGCAGTATTTT. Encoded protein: CASSKGPILTDTQYF.

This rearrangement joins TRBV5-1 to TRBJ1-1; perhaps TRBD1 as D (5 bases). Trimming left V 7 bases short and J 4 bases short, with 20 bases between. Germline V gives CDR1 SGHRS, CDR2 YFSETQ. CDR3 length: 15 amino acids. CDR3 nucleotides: TGCGCCAGCTCCTCTGAGGGGAGGGTAGCCACTGAAGCTTTCTTT. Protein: CASSSEGRVATEAFF.

The CDR3, as DNA: TGTGCCAGCAGCCCGGGACTAGCGGGAGTCCCAAACACCGGGGAGCTGTTTTTT. Amino acid sequence: CASSPGLAGVPNTGELFF. The chain carries TRBV9 and TRBJ2-2; TRBD2 aligns across 14 bases. The germline gives CDR1 SGDLS, CDR2 YYNGEE. J gave up 2 bases and V 4 bases, and 7 bases lay outside the gene matches. CDR3 length: 18 residues.

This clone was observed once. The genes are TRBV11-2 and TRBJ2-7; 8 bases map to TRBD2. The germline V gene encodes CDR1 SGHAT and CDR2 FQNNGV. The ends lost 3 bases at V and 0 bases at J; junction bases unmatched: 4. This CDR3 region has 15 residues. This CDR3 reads CASSFLAGFSYEQYF. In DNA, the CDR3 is TGTGCCAGCAGCTTCTTAGCGGGGTTCTCCTACGAGCAGTACTTC.

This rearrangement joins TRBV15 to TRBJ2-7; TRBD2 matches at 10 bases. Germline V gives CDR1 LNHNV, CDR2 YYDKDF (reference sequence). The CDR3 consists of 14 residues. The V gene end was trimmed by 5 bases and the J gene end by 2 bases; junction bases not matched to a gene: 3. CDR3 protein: CATSEGLAAYEQYF. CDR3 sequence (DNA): TGTGCCACCAGCGAAGGACTAGCGGCCTACGAGCAGTACTTC.

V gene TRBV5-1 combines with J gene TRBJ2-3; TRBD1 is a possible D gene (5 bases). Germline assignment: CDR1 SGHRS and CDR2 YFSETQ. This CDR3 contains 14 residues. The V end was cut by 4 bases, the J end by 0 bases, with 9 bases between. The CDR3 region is CASSRQSSTDTQYF. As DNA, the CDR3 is TGCGCCAGCAGCCGACAGAGTAGCACAGATACGCAGTATTTT.

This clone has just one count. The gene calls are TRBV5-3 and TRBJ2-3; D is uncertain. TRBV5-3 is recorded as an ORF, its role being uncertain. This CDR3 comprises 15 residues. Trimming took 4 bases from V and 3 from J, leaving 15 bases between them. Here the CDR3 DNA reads TGTGCCAGAAGCGGTAGAAATTTGGGGACAGATACGCAGTATTTT. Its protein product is CARSGRNLGTDTQYF.

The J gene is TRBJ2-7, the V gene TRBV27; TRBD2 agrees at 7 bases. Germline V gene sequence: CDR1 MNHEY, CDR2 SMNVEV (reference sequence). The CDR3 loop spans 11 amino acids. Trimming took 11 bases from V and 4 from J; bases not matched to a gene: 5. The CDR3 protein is CASWGGYEQYF. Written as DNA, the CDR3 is TGTGCCTCTTGGGGAGGGTACGAGCAGTACTTC.

The CDR3 loop reads CASSSRTTQETQYF. The CDR3 DNA reads as TGTGCCAGCAGTTCGCGGACCACACAAGAGACCCAGTACTTC. The V and J genes are TRBV28 and TRBJ2-5; no definite D call. CDR1 and CDR2 from the germline V gene are MDHEN and SYDVKM. V was trimmed by 4 bases and J by 2 bases, leaving 11 bases between them. This CDR3 has 14 amino acids. Looking up the rest from reference TRBV28 and TRBJ2-5 gives the full variable domain: DVKVTQSSRYLVKRTGEKVFLECVQDMDHENMFWYRQDPGLGLRLIYFSYDVKMKEKGDIPEGYSVSREKKERFSLILESASTNQTSMYLCASSSRTTQETQYFGPGTRLLVL.

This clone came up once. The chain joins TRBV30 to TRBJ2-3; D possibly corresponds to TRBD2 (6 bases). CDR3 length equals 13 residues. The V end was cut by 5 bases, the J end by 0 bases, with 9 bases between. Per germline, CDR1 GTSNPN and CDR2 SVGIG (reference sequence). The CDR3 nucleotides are TGTGCCTGGGCTCTAGCGAGCACAGATACGCAGTATTTT. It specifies CAWALASTDTQYF.

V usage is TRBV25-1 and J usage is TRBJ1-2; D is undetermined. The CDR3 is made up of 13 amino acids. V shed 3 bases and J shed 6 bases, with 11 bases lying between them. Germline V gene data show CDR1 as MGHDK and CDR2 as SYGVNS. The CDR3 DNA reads TGTGCCAGCAGTGACCGTCGGGTGGATGGCTACACCTTC. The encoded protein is CASSDRRVDGYTF.

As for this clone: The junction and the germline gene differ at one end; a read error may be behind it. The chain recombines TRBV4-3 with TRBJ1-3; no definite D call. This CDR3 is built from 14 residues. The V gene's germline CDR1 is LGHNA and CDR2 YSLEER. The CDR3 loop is CASSRDAVGDTIYF. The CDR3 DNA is TGCGCCAGCAGCCGTGACGCGGTTGGAGACACCATATATTTT.

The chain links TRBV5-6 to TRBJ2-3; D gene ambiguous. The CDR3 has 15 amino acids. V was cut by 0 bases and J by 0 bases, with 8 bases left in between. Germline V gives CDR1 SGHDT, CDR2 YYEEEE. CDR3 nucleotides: TGTGCCAGCAGCTTGGACGTAACTAGCACAGATACGCAGTATTTT. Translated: CASSLDVTSTDTQYF.

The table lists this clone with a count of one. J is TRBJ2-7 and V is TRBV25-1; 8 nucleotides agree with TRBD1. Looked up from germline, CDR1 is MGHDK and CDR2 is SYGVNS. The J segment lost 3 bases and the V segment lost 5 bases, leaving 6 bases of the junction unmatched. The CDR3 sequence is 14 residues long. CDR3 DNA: TGTGCCAGCAGTACGGGACAGGCAGACTACGAGCAGTACTTC. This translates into CASSTGQADYEQYF.

The DNA of the CDR3 is TGTGCCAGCAGTGGGGGACAGGCAGGAAATCAGCCCCAGCATTTT. Translation: CASSGGQAGNQPQHF. The chain carries TRBV28 and TRBJ1-5; 8 bases are a match to TRBD1. Trimming at V came to 5 bases and at J to 4 bases, leaving 7 bases not matched to a gene. The CDR3 has 15 residues. The germline V gene encodes CDR1 MDHEN and CDR2 SYDVKM.

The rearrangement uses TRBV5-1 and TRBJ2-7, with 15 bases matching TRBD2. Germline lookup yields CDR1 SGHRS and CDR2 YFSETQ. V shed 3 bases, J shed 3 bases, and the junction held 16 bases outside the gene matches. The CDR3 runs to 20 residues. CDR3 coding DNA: TGCGCCAGCAGCTCCGAGGGCTCCGGACTAGCGGGAGGGCCTCTCTACGAGCAGTACTTC. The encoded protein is CASSSEGSGLAGGPLYEQYF. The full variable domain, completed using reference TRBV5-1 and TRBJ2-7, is KAGVTQTPRYLIKTRGQQVTLSCSPISGHRSVSWYQQTPGQGLQFLFEYFSETQRNKGNFPGRFSGRQFSNSRSEMNVSTLELGDSALYLCASSSEGSGLAGGPLYEQYFGPGTRLTVT.

The CDR3 bases are TGTGCCAGCAGCTTAGCGCAGGGACAGCATGGCTACACCTTC. Amino acids: CASSLAQGQHGYTF. The chain links TRBV7-9 to TRBJ1-2; TRBD1 matches at 7 bases. With 0 bases clipped from V and 6 bases from J, the junction kept 4 bases outside the gene matches. The CDR3 has 14 amino acids. Per germline, CDR1 SEHNR and CDR2 FQNEAQ (reference sequence).

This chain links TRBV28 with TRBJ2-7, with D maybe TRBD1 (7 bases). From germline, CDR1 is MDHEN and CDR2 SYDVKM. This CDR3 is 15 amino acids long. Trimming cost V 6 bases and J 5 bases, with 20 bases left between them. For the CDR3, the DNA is TGTGCCAGCAGCCCAGGTGGAGGGGGCTACGACGAGCAGTACTTC. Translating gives CASSPGGGGYDEQYF.